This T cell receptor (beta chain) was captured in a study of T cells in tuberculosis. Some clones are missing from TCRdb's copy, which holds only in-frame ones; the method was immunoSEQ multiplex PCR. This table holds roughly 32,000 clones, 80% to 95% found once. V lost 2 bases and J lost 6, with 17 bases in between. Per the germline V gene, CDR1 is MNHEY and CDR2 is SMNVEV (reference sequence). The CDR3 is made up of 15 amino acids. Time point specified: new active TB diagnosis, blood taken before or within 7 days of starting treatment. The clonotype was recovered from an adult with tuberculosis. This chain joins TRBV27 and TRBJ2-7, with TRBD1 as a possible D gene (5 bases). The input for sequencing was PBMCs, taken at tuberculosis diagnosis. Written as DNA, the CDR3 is TGTGCCAGCAGTTTAAATAGTCTGGCAGGGTTCGAGCAGTACTTC. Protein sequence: CASSLNSLAGFEQYF.